One and the same sample provided the 21 T cell receptor beta chains below, sequenced in a study of cytomegalovirus exposure and HLA in healthy donors. Amplification used 60 Vbeta primers and 13 Jbeta primers. The method was immunoSEQ multiplex PCR; TCRdb's version includes in-frame clones alone and lacks a portion of them. Found here are approximately 200,000 clones, about 82% of them singletons; the top ten hold 2.3%. Material for sequencing was PBMCs. These receptors originate from a woman aged 45 to 65 in good health and CMV-seronegative.

This clone appeared once. The chain recombines TRBV6-5 with TRBJ2-7, with 9 bases that match TRBD2. The CDR3 consists of 14 residues. The germline CDR1 and CDR2 sequences are MNHEY and SVGAGI. V dropped 4 bases and J dropped 6; count of bases not matched to a gene: 7. The CDR3 nucleotides read TGTGCCAGCAGTTTAGTTAGCGGGAGTTCCGAGCAGTACTTC. Amino acid sequence: CASSLVSGSSEQYF.

A few counts support this clone. The chain uses TRBV9 and TRBJ1-1; 7 nucleotides agree with TRBD1. CDR3 length: 14 amino acids. The V gene end was trimmed by 3 bases and the J gene end by 3 bases; junction bases not matched to a gene: 5. Germline values: CDR1 SGDLS, CDR2 YYNGEE. The CDR3 region has the DNA TGTGCCAGCAGCGGTGACAGGGAGGACACTGAAGCTTTCTTT. Residues: CASSGDREDTEAFF.

The chain employs TRBV25-1 and TRBJ2-2, with D unclear. The V end lost 3 bases, the J end lost 0 bases, and 8 bases lay between the germline ends. Germline lookup yields CDR1 MGHDK and CDR2 SYGVNS. This CDR3 has 15 amino acids. The CDR3 reads CASSERLTNTGELFF. DNA for the CDR3: TGTGCCAGCAGTGAGCGACTCACGAACACCGGGGAGCTGTTTTTT. Drawing the rest from reference TRBV25-1 and TRBJ2-2, the complete variable domain is EADIYQTPRYLVIGTGKKITLECSQTMGHDKMYWYQQDPGMELHLIHYSYGVNSTEKGDLSSESTVSRIRTEHFPLTLESARPSHTSQYLCASSERLTNTGELFFGEGSRLTVL.

This clone was picked up a small number of times. The chain links TRBV6-1 to TRBJ1-1, with TRBD1 as a possible D gene (5 bases). Germline values: CDR1 MNHNS, CDR2 SASEGT. V was trimmed by 7 bases and J by 3 bases, leaving 15 bases between them. The CDR3 has 14 residues. Here the CDR3 DNA reads TGTGCCAGCAAGGACACCTATGGACACACTGAAGCTTTCTTT. Amino acid sequence: CASKDTYGHTEAFF.

For the CDR3, the DNA is TGTGCCACCAGCACCCGTAAGCTGGGAGCCAACAATGAGCAGTTCTTC. It specifies CATSTRKLGANNEQFF. The rearrangement uses TRBV15 and TRBJ2-1; tentative D call: TRBD2 (5 bases). CDR3 length equals 16 residues. Germline V gene data show CDR1 as LNHNV and CDR2 as YYDKDF (reference sequence). Trimming shortened V by 4 bases and J by 5 bases, and 18 bases separated the two germline ends.

The V and J genes are TRBV2 and TRBJ1-2, with 7 positions matching TRBD1. V dropped 8 bases and J dropped 7; count of bases not matched to a gene: 10. Germline CDR1 SNHLY, CDR2 FYNNEI. The CDR3 runs 13 residues. The CDR3 region has the DNA TGTGCCAGCGGAGACAGGGCCACGTCTGGCTACACCTTC. Residues: CASGDRATSGYTF.

There are a few counts of this clone. The chain couples TRBV15 to TRBJ1-5; D remains ambiguous. The ends were cut back, 0 bases at V and 0 bases at J, with 12 bases in the middle. CDR3 length: 17 amino acids. CDR1 and CDR2 from the germline V gene are LNHNV and YYDKDF (reference sequence). CDR3 nucleotide sequence: TGTGCCACCAGCAGAGATCGGGTTACGTATAGCAATCAGCCCCAGCATTTT. Its translation: CATSRDRVTYSNQPQHF.

CDR3 in amino acids: CASSSSGQVNQPQHF. The CDR3, as DNA: TGTGCCAGCAGCTCCTCGGGACAGGTTAATCAGCCCCAGCATTTT. The V call is TRBV7-9, the J call TRBJ1-5, with 8 bases that match TRBD1. Trimming took 4 bases from V and 4 from J; bases not matched to a gene: 6. Germline-derived CDR1 and CDR2 are SEHNR and FQNEAQ (reference sequence). CDR3 length: 15 amino acids.

The chain's CDR3 is CASRGARDQPQHF. CDR3 bases: TGTGCCAGTAGGGGGGCGCGGGATCAGCCCCAGCATTTT. V is TRBV19 and J is TRBJ1-5, with TRBD1 as a possible D gene (6 bases). CDR3 length equals 13 residues. From germline, CDR1 is LNHDA and CDR2 SQIVND (reference sequence). The germline V and J ends were trimmed by 6 bases and 5 bases, with 11 bases remaining between them.

The chain recombines TRBV28 with TRBJ1-2, with no clear D. Trimming took off 5 bases at V and 5 bases at J, with 6 bases between the two ends. The germline CDR1 and CDR2 sequences are MDHEN and SYDVKM. This CDR3 comprises 11 residues. The CDR3 DNA reads as TGTGCCAGCAGTCGGAGATATGGCTACACCTTC. Translation gives CASSRRYGYTF.

The chain uses TRBV2 and TRBJ2-7, with D unclear. The V gene lost 6 bases and the J gene lost 7 bases, with 4 bases spanning the gap. This CDR3 contains 9 residues. Germline assignment: CDR1 SNHLY and CDR2 FYNNEI. CDR3 loop: CASSLEQYF. The CDR3 DNA reads as TGTGCCAGCAGCTTGGAGCAGTACTTC.

The rearrangement joins TRBV30 to TRBJ1-1, with D maybe TRBD1 (5 bases). Germline V gene data show CDR1 as GTSNPN and CDR2 as SVGIG (reference sequence). Trimming took off 3 bases at V and 5 bases at J, with 16 bases between the two ends. The CDR3 covers 14 residues. CDR3 nucleotide sequence: TGTGCCTGGAGCCTGGGGGGAGGGAGAACTGAAGCTTTCTTT. It yields the protein CAWSLGGGRTEAFF.

The genes are TRBV30 and TRBJ2-7, with D possibly being TRBD1 (5 bases). Looked up from germline, CDR1 is GTSNPN and CDR2 is SVGIG (reference sequence). Trimming cost V 0 bases and J 5 bases, with 14 bases left between them. The CDR3 is 14 residues long. CDR3 DNA: TGTGCCTGGAGTGTAGGTCAGGGCCCCCACGAGCAGTACTTC. Its translation: CAWSVGQGPHEQYF.

With respect to this clone: This specimen includes other DNA sequences encoding the same CDR3. The chain is built from TRBV30 and TRBJ1-5; the D gene is possibly TRBD1 (6 bases). The CDR3 sequence is 13 residues long. V lost 0 bases and J 7 bases, leaving 10 bases between the germline ends. The germline CDR1 and CDR2 sequences are GTSNPN and SVGIG (reference sequence). The CDR3 is CAWSVGGGQPQHF. For the CDR3, the DNA is TGTGCCTGGAGTGTTGGGGGCGGACAGCCCCAGCATTTT.

The chain couples TRBV28 to TRBJ1-2; D possibly corresponds to TRBD1 (6 bases). Looked up from germline, CDR1 is MDHEN and CDR2 is SYDVKM. The CDR3 spans 14 residues. Trimming removed 5 bases from V and 5 bases from J, with 15 bases in between. CDR3: CASSLGGGGYGYTF. In nucleotides, the CDR3 is TGTGCCAGCAGTCTTGGAGGGGGAGGGTATGGCTACACCTTC.

This clone showed up just once. The CDR3 DNA follows: TGTGCCAGCTCACCCGCATTTACCCCGGGAGGTAAGCAGTACTTC. Its protein is CASSPAFTPGGKQYF. The gene calls are TRBV18 and TRBJ2-5; TRBD2 matches at 7 bases. J gave up 11 bases and V 3 bases, and 15 bases lay outside the gene matches. The CDR3 is 15 amino acids. Germline CDR1 and CDR2: KGHSH and LQKENI.

The chain couples TRBV30 to TRBJ2-1; 7 nucleotides match TRBD2. J was trimmed by 6 bases and V by 5 bases; bases with no gene match: 7. The CDR3 is 13 amino acids. CDR1 and CDR2 from the germline V gene are GTSNPN and SVGIG (reference sequence). In DNA form, the CDR3 reads TGTGCCTGGCTTGTAGCGGGCAGCAATGAGCAGTTCTTC. Amino acid sequence: CAWLVAGSNEQFF.

The chain employs TRBV30 and TRBJ2-7; D might be TRBD1 (7 bases). Trimming removed 2 bases from V and 3 bases from J, with 26 bases in between. The CDR3 has 18 amino acids. Per germline, CDR1 GTSNPN and CDR2 SVGIG (reference sequence). CDR3 in amino acids: CAWSRPGAYSGGGYEQYF. The CDR3 coding sequence is TGTGCCTGGAGTCGACCCGGAGCTTACTCAGGGGGAGGCTACGAGCAGTACTTC.

The gene calls are TRBV30 and TRBJ2-1; TRBD2 matches 13 bases. This CDR3 region has 14 residues. Germline assignment: CDR1 GTSNPN and CDR2 SVGIG (reference sequence). J was trimmed by 9 bases and V by 0 bases; bases with no gene match: 2. The CDR3 loop is CAWSVLAGGFEQFF. The CDR3 DNA reads as TGTGCCTGGAGTGTACTAGCGGGAGGGTTTGAGCAGTTCTTC.

This chain connects TRBV27 to TRBJ1-1; TRBD1 matches 8 bases. Trimming removed 8 bases from V and 1 base from J; junction bases left unmatched: 6. The CDR3 runs to 14 residues. Germline V lookup: CDR1 MNHEY, CDR2 SMNVEV (reference sequence). This CDR3 is CASLAGQGNTEAFF. CDR3 in DNA: TGTGCCAGCTTAGCCGGACAGGGGAACACTGAAGCTTTCTTT.

The CDR3 DNA sequence: TGCGCCAGCAGCTTGGTGGCGGGAGCCTACGAGCAGTACTTC. Protein sequence: CASSLVAGAYEQYF. This sequence joins TRBV5-1 and TRBJ2-7; 7 bases align to TRBD2. This CDR3 comprises 14 residues. V lost 0 bases and J lost 2; bases outside the gene matches: 2. CDR1 SGHRS and CDR2 YFSETQ come from the germline V gene.